This T cell receptor (beta chain) was identified in a study of T cell changes during pregnancy in multiple sclerosis. The V gene end was trimmed by 4 bases and the J gene end by 0 bases; junction bases not matched to a gene: 12. The CDR3 loop spans 19 amino acids. CDR1 and CDR2 from the germline V gene are LGHNA and YSLEER. Profiling relied on immunoSEQ multiplex PCR, and the TCRdb table lists in-frame clones only, not all of them. The sample carries more than 70,000 clones, about nine tenths recorded once. Sequenced here: peripheral blood, sampled after pregnancy. The chain is built from TRBV4-3 and TRBJ2-1; TRBD2 matches 10 bases. The sequence derives from a female donor in good health, enrolled as a control in a pregnancy study. The CDR3 bases are TGCGCCAGCAGCCCAGAGGGCCTAGCGGGGGCCGCCTCCTACAATGAGCAGTTCTTC. It codes for CASSPEGLAGAASYNEQFF.